Described below is a single T cell receptor (beta chain) sequence and its context. This entry belongs to a study of PD-1 and CTLA-4 blockade in melanoma. The assay was immunoSEQ multiplex PCR, and TCRdb's table has in-frame clones only and misses some. The profile covers 15,000 to 20,000 clones, with around 70% appearing a single time and around a sixth taken by the ten largest. CDR1 is SQVTM, CDR2 ANQGSEA, per germline. The CDR3 consists of 13 residues. Trimming shortened V by 6 bases and J by 6 bases, and 16 bases separated the two germline ends. This clonotype was obtained from a human donor with melanoma. This chain joins TRBV29-1 and TRBJ2-3, with D perhaps matching TRBD1 (6 bases). Here the sequenced sample was CD8+ T cells from peripheral blood, taken before anti-PD-1 treatment. In DNA form, the CDR3 reads TGCAGCGTCTTTCAGGGGATTATGGATACGCAGTATTTT. Amino acid sequence: CSVFQGIMDTQYF.